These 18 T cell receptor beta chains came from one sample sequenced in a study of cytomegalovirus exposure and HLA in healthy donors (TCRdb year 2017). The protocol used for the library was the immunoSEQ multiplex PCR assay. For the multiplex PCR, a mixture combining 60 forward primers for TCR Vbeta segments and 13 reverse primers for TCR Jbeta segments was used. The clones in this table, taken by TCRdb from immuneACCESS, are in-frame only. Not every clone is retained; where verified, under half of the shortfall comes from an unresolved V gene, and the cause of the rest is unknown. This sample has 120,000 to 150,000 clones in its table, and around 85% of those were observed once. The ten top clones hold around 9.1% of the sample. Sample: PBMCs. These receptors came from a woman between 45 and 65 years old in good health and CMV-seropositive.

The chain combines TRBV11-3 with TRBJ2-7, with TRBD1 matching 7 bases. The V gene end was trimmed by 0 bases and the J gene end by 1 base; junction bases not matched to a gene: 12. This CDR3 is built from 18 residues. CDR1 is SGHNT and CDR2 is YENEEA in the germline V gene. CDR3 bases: TGTGCCAGCAGCTTAGAAGCCAGACAGGGCTTGAATTCCTACGAGCAGTACTTC. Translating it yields CASSLEARQGLNSYEQYF.

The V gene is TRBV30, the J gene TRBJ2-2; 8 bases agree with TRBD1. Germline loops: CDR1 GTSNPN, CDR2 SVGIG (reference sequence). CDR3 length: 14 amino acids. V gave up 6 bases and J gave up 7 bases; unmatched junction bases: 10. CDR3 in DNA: TGTGCCTGCTTGACAGGGGAGAGGTTCGGGGAGCTGTTTTTT. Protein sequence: CACLTGERFGELFF. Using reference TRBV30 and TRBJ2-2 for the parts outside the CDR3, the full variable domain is SQTIHQWPATLVQPVGSPLSLECTVEGTSNPNLYWYRQAAGRGLQLLFYSVGIGQISSEVPQNLSASRPQDRQFILSSKKLLLSDSGFYLCACLTGERFGELFFGEGSRLTVL.

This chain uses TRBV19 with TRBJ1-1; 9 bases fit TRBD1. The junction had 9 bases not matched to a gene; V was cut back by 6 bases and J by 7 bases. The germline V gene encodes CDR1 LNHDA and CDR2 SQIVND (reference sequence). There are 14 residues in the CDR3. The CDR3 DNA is TGTGCCAGTAGGACGGACAGGGGTCGTAATGAAGCTTTCTTT. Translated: CASRTDRGRNEAFF.

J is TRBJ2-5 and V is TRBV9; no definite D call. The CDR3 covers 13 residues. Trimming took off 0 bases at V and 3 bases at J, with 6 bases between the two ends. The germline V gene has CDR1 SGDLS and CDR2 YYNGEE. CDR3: CASSVVPEETQYF. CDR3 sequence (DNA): TGTGCCAGCAGCGTAGTCCCAGAAGAGACCCAGTACTTC.

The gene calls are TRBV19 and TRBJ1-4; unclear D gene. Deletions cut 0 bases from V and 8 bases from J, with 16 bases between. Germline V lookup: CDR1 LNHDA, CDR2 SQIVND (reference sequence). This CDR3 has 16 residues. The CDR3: CASSIEAEVGREKLFF. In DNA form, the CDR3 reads TGTGCCAGTAGTATAGAAGCGGAAGTGGGAAGGGAAAAACTGTTTTTT.

The CDR3 bases are TGTGCCAGCAGCGCTGACAGGGCCCCTGGCTACACCTTC. It is translated as CASSADRAPGYTF. The rearrangement joins TRBV2 to TRBJ1-2; TRBD1 matches 7 bases. Per the germline V gene, CDR1 is SNHLY and CDR2 is FYNNEI. V dropped 6 bases and J dropped 7; count of bases not matched to a gene: 8. The CDR3 covers 13 residues.

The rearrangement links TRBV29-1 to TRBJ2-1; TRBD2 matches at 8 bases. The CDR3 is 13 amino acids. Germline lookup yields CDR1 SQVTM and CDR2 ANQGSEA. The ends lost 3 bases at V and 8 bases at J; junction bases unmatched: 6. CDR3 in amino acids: CSVDGGRKDEQFF. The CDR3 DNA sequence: TGCAGCGTTGATGGCGGGAGGAAAGATGAGCAGTTCTTC.

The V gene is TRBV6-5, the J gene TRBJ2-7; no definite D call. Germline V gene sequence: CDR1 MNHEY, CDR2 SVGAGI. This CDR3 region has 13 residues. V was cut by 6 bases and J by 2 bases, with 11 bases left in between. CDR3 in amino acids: CASRQHVTYEQYF. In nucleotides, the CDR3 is TGTGCCAGCAGACAACACGTCACCTACGAGCAGTACTTC.

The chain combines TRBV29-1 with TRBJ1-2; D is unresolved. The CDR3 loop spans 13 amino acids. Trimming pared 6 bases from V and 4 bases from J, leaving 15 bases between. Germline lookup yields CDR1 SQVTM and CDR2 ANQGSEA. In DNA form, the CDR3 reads TGCAGCGTCAGGACTTCAGGAGGCTATGGCTACACCTTC. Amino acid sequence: CSVRTSGGYGYTF.

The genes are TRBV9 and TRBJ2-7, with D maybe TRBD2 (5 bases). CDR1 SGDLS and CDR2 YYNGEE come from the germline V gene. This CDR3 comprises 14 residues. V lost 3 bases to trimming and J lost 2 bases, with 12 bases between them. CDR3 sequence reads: CASSGLGSPYEQYF. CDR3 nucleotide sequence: TGTGCCAGCAGCGGGCTGGGGAGCCCCTACGAGCAGTACTTC.

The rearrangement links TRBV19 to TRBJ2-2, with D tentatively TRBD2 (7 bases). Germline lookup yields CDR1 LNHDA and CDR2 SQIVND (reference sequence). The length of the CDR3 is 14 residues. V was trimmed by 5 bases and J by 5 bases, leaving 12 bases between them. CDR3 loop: CASSARGATGELFF. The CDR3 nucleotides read TGTGCCAGTAGTGCCCGGGGGGCGACCGGGGAGCTGTTTTTT.

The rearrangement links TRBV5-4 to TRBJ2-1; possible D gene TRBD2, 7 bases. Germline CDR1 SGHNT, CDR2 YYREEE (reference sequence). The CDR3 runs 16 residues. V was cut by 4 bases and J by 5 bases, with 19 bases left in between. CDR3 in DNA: TGTGCCAGCAGCCTGACAGCAGGGGAGGGGGACAATGAGCAGTTCTTC. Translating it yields CASSLTAGEGDNEQFF.

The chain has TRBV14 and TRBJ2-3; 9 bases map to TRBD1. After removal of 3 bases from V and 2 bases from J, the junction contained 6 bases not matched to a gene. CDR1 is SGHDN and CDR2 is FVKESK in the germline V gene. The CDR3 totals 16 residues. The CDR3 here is CASSQNRGRFTDTQYF. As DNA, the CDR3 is TGTGCCAGCAGCCAGAACAGGGGGCGCTTCACAGATACGCAGTATTTT.

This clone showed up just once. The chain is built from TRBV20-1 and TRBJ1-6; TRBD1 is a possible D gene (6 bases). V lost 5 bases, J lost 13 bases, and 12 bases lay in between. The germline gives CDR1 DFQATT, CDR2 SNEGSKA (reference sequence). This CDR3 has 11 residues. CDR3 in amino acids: CSASGAGPLHF. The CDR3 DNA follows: TGCAGTGCTTCAGGGGCCGGGCCCCTCCACTTT.

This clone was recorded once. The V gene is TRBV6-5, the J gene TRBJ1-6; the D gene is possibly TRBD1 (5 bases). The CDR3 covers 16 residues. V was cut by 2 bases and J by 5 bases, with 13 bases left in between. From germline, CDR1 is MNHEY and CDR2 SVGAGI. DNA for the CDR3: TGTGCCAGCAGTTACGGCAGGGCGGTGAATAATTCACCCCTCCACTTT. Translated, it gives CASSYGRAVNNSPLHF.

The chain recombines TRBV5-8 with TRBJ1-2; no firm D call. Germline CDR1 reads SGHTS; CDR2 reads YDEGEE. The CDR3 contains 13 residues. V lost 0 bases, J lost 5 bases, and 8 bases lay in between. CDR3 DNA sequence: TGTGCCAGCAGCTTGGACGGGGTGTATGGCTACACCTTC. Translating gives CASSLDGVYGYTF.

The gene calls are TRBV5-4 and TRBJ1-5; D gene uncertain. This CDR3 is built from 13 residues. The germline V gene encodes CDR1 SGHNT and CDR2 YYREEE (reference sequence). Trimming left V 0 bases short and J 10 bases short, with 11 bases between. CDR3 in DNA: TGTGCCAGCAGCTTGGAGGCGGCGGAACCCCAGCATTTT. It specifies CASSLEAAEPQHF.

CDR3 sequence: CASSGSGGTYNEQFF. The DNA for the CDR3 is TGTGCCAGCAGCGGATCAGGGGGAACATACAATGAGCAGTTCTTC. The gene calls are TRBV11-2 and TRBJ2-1; the match to TRBD1 covers 7 bases. The CDR3 runs to 15 residues. V lost 5 bases to trimming and J lost 4 bases; unmatched junction nucleotides: 8. Germline V lookup: CDR1 SGHAT, CDR2 FQNNGV. Complete variable domain (other parts from reference TRBV11-2 and TRBJ2-1): EAGVAQSPRYKIIEKRQSVAFWCNPISGHATLYWYQQILGQGPKLLIQFQNNGVVDDSQLPKDRFSAERLKGVDSTLKIQPAKLEDSAVYLCASSGSGGTYNEQFFGPGTRLTVL.